This TCR beta chain was identified during a study of blood T cell repertoires in COVID-19. Sequencing used immunoSEQ multiplex PCR; TCRdb keeps in-frame clones, though not all of them. This table holds around 390,000 clones, around 87% found once. This clone was picked up a small number of times. Trimming left V 6 bases short and J 2 bases short, with 10 bases between. Germline V gene sequence: CDR1 MNHEY, CDR2 SMNVEV (reference sequence). The CDR3 runs 13 residues. The sequenced sample consisted of PBMCs or T cells enriched from blood (not recorded which). This TCR was recovered from a woman aged 45-59 years who had recovered from COVID-19. The chain combines TRBV27 with TRBJ1-2; a possible D gene is TRBD1 (5 bases). The CDR3 bases are TGTGCCAGCAGCGTTAAGGGGAACTATGGCTACACCTTC. This codes for CASSVKGNYGYTF.